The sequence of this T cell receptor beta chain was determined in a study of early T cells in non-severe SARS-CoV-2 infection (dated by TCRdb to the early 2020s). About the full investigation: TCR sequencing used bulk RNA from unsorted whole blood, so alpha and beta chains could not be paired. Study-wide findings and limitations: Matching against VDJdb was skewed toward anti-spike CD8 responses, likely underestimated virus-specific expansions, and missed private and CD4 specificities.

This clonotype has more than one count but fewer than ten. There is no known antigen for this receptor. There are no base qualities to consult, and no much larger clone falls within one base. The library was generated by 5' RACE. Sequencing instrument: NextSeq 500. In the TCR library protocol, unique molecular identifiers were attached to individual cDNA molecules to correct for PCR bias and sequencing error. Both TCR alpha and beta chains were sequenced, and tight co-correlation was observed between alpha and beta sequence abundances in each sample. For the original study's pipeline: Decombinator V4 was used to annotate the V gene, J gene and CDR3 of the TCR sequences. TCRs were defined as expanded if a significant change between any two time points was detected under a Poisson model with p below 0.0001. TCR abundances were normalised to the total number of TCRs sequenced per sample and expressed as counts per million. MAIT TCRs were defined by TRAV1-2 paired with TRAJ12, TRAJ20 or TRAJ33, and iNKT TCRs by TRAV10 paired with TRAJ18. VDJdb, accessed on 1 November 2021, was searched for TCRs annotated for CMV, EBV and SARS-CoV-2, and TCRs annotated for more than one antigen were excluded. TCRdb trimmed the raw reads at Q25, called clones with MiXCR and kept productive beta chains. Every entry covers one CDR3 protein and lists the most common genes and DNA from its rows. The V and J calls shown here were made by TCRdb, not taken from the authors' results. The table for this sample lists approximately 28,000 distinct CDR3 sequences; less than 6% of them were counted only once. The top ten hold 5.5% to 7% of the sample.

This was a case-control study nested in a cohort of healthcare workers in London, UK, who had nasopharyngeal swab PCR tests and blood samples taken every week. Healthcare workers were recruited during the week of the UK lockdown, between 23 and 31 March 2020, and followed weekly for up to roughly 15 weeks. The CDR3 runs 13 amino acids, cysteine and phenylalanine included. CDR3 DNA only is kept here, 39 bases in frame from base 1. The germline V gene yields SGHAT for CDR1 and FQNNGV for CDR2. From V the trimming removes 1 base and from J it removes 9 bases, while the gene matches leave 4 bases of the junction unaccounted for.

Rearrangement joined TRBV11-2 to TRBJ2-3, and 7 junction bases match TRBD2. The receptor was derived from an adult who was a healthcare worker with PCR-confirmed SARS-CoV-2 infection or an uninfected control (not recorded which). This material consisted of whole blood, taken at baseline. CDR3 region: CASSLASAGTQYF. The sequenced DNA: TGTGCCAGCAGCTTAGCCTCAGCGGGGACGCAGTATTTT.